This T cell receptor beta chain was recovered during a study of blood T cell repertoires in COVID-19. This clone was counted once. Between the trimmed V and J ends, which lost 0 bases and 0 bases, there was a span of 10 bases. The CDR3 loop spans 16 amino acids. The V gene's germline CDR1 is MGHRA and CDR2 YSYEKL. The repertoire was sequenced with immunoSEQ multiplex PCR; TCRdb's copy has only in-frame clones and lacks some. The repertoire has 50,000 to 65,000 clones, around four fifths of them found once; the top ten carry approximately 6.8%. The V gene is TRBV4-1, the J gene TRBJ2-3, with D uncertain. The specimen sequenced was peripheral blood. This clonotype was obtained from a woman in her forties or fifties with active or convalescent COVID-19. CDR3 region: CASSQDRLVSTDTQYF. In DNA form, the CDR3 reads TGCGCCAGCAGCCAAGATCGACTGGTGAGCACAGATACGCAGTATTTT.